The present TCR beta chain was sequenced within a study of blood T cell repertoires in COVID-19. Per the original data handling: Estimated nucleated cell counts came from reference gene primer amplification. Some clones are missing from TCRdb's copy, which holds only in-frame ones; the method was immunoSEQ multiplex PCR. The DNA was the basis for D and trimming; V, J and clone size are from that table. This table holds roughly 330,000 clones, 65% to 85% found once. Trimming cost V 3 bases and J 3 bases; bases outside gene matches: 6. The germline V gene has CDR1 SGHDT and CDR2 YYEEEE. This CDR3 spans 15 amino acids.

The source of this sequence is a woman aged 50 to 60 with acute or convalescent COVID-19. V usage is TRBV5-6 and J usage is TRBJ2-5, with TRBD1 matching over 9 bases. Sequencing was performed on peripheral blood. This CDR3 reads CASSSFGTGKETQYF. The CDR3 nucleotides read TGTGCCAGCAGCTCCTTCGGGACAGGGAAAGAGACCCAGTACTTC.